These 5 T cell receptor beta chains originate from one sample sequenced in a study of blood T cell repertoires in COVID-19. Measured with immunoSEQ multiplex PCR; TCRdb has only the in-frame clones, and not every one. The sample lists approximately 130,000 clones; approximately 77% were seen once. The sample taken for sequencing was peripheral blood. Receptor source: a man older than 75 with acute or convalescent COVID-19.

Here the CDR3 DNA reads TGTGCCACTACTGATACGGGGGGGAACGAGACCCAGTACTTC. It translates to CATTDTGGNETQYF. The genes are TRBV5-6 and TRBJ2-5; 8 nucleotides line up with TRBD2. This CDR3 spans 14 amino acids. Unmatched junction bases numbered 12, after V lost 9 bases and J lost 5 bases. The germline CDR1 and CDR2 sequences are SGHDT and YYEEEE.

This chain's CDR3 is CASSLGQGSLGGYTF. The CDR3, as DNA: TGTGCCAGCAGCTTAGGACAGGGGTCGTTAGGTGGCTACACCTTC. The chain joins TRBV7-2 to TRBJ1-2; 8 bases line up with TRBD1. The V gene end was trimmed by 1 base and the J gene end by 7 bases; junction bases not matched to a gene: 8. This CDR3 is 15 amino acids long. CDR1 and CDR2 (germline): SGHTA, FQGNSA.

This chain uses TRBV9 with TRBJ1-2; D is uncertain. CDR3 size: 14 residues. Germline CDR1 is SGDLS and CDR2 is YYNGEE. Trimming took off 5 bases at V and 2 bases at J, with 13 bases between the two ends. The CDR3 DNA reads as TGTGCCAGCAGTTTGGGAGAACTGAACTATGGCTACACCTTC. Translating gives CASSLGELNYGYTF.

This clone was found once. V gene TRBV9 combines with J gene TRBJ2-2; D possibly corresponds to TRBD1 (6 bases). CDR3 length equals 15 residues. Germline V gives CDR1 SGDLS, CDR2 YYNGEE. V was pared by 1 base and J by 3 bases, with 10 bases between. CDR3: CASSVTGTHTGELFF. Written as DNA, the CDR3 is TGTGCCAGCAGCGTAACCGGGACACACACCGGGGAGCTGTTTTTT.

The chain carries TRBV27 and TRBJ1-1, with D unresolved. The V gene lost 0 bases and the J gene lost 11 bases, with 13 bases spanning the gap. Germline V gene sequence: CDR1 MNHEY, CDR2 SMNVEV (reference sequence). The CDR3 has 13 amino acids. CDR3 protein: CASSLSFETRAFF. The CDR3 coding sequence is TGTGCCAGCAGTTTATCATTTGAGACGAGGGCTTTCTTT.